These 9 T cell receptor beta chains share one sample of origin, sequenced in a study of T-cell memory formation after mild COVID-19. TCRdb recomputed calls from the 5' RACE reads with MiXCR, one row per CDR3 protein. The repertoire includes some 450,000 distinct CDR3 sequences, around 17% of them detected once, and 20% to 25% sits in the top ten. Sequences were obtained from PBMCs or a T cell subset sorted from them (not recorded which). These receptor sequences come from a young man who had mild COVID-19 (a few samples of this study predate the infection). Cell type and time point are not known.

This clonotype was seen more than once but under ten times. The J gene is TRBJ2-1, the V gene TRBV5-6; tentative D call: TRBD1 (5 bases). CDR3 length: 13 amino acids. V lost 7 bases to trimming and J lost 2 bases, with 10 bases between them. The V gene's germline CDR1 is SGHDT and CDR2 YYEEEE. Written as DNA, the CDR3 is TGTGCCAGCGCCAGGGTGGCCTACAATGAGCAGTTCTTC. It translates to CASARVAYNEQFF.

This clonotype was detected only a few times. This chain links TRBV10-2 with TRBJ2-7; D tentatively reads TRBD1 or TRBD2 (5 bases each). The CDR3 has 13 residues. Deletions cut 3 bases from V and 6 bases from J, with 12 bases between. Germline assignment: CDR1 WSHSY and CDR2 SAAADI. The CDR3 region is CASSDRGLSEQYV. CDR3 sequence (DNA): TGCGCCAGCAGTGACCGGGGCCTTTCCGAGCAGTACGTC.

V usage is TRBV19 and J usage is TRBJ1-5; D remains ambiguous. This CDR3 spans 13 amino acids. V was pared by 8 bases and J by 6 bases, with 14 bases between. Germline CDR1 and CDR2: LNHDA and SQIVND (reference sequence). CDR3 sequence reads: CASETGGSQPQHF. The CDR3 region has the DNA TGTGCCAGTGAGACCGGTGGGAGTCAGCCCCAGCATTTT.

This clonotype was counted many times. The chain is built from TRBV20-1 and TRBJ2-3, with D tentatively TRBD1 (5 bases). Germline values: CDR1 DFQATT, CDR2 SNEGSKA (reference sequence). This CDR3 contains 11 residues. Trimming removed 3 bases at V and 7 bases at J, with 8 bases between. CDR3 coding DNA: TGCAGTGCTAGTAGACAGCATACGCAGTATTTT. Residues: CSASRQHTQYF.

The rearrangement joins TRBV12-3 or TRBV12-4 to TRBJ1-5, with D possibly matching TRBD1 (5 bases). The CDR3 runs to 15 residues. With 6 bases removed from V and 5 bases from J, the gap between germline ends came to 17 bases. CDR3 region: CASSPGGATDQPQHF. CDR3 nucleotide sequence: TGTGCCAGCAGCCCCGGAGGGGCGACGGATCAGCCCCAGCATTTT.

This clonotype was recorded many times. The rearrangement uses TRBV7-6 and TRBJ1-3, with D possibly TRBD1 on 5 matching bases. V lost 1 base and J lost 0, with 10 bases in between. CDR3 length: 16 amino acids. Germline V gives CDR1 SGHVS, CDR2 FNYEAQ. The CDR3 region has the DNA TGTGCCAGCAGCTTAGACCGGGGCAACTCTGGAAACACCATATATTTT. This encodes CASSLDRGNSGNTIYF.

This rearrangement joins TRBV20-1 to TRBJ1-5; D not certain. The CDR3 is 13 residues long. Germline loops: CDR1 DFQATT, CDR2 SNEGSKA (reference sequence). Trimming cost V 0 bases and J 3 bases, with 6 bases left between them. This chain's CDR3 is CSARDPSNQPQHF. CDR3 sequence (DNA): TGCAGTGCTAGAGATCCATCCAATCAGCCCCAGCATTTT.

In this sample, this clonotype turned up a few times. The chain carries TRBV27 and TRBJ2-7, with 12 bases fitting TRBD2. Germline CDR1 and CDR2: MNHEY and SMNVEV (reference sequence). The junction had 2 bases not matched to a gene; V was cut back by 5 bases and J by 3 bases. This CDR3 contains 14 residues. The CDR3 bases are TGTGCCAGCAGTCTAGCGGGGGGGCACTACGAGCAGTACTTC. It codes for CASSLAGGHYEQYF.

The chain links TRBV20-1 to TRBJ1-1; D ambiguous. This CDR3 is built from 14 residues. V was trimmed by 1 base and J by 3 bases, leaving 12 bases between them. From germline, CDR1 is DFQATT and CDR2 SNEGSKA (reference sequence). CDR3 protein: CSARAMGSDTEAFF. As DNA, the CDR3 is TGCAGTGCTAGAGCCATGGGGTCGGACACTGAAGCTTTCTTT.